The 28 T cell receptor beta chains reported below all come from one sample, sequenced in a study of T cell responses to AZD1222 COVID-19 vaccine. Generated by immunoSEQ multiplex PCR, the TCRdb table keeps only in-frame clones and is missing some. The sample holds around 90,000 clones, 65% to 90% seen once. This material consisted of peripheral blood, taken on day 0 of AZD1222 vaccination. The receptors stem from an adult in good health.

The chain links TRBV2 to TRBJ1-5, with TRBD1 identical over 7 bases. Germline CDR1 and CDR2: SNHLY and FYNNEI. The CDR3 is 13 amino acids. The J segment lost 5 bases and the V segment lost 10 bases, leaving 8 bases of the junction unmatched. The chain's CDR3 is CATRQGFYQPQHF. CDR3 DNA: TGTGCCACCCGACAGGGCTTTTATCAGCCCCAGCATTTT.

V is TRBV3-1 (or the pseudogene TRBV3-2) and J is TRBJ1-5; 9 bases match TRBD1. The CDR3 runs 15 residues. With 3 bases clipped from V and 4 bases from J, the junction kept 4 bases outside the gene matches. Germline CDR1 is LGHDT and CDR2 is YNNKEL (reference sequence). The CDR3 sequence is CASSQVQGANQPQHF. The CDR3, as DNA: TGTGCCAGCAGCCAGGTACAGGGGGCTAATCAGCCCCAGCATTTT.

Turning to this clone: Other DNA sequences in this sample translate to the same CDR3. This chain connects TRBV9 to TRBJ2-1, with TRBD2 identical over 9 bases. From germline, CDR1 is SGDLS and CDR2 YYNGEE. V dropped 4 bases and J dropped 0; count of bases not matched to a gene: 2. The length of the CDR3 is 15 residues. In DNA form, the CDR3 reads TGTGCCAGCAGCCTTAGCGGGAGCTCCTACAATGAGCAGTTCTTC. Protein product: CASSLSGSSYNEQFF.

The chain is built from TRBV30 and TRBJ2-3, with unresolved D. Per the germline V gene, CDR1 is GTSNPN and CDR2 is SVGIG (reference sequence). This CDR3 region has 11 residues. V gave up 0 bases and J gave up 5 bases, with 3 bases separating them. The CDR3 here is CAWSVGDTQYF. In DNA form, the CDR3 reads TGTGCCTGGAGTGTGGGAGATACGCAGTATTTT.

The rearrangement uses TRBV9 and TRBJ2-7; 9 nucleotides line up with TRBD2. The CDR3 loop spans 17 amino acids. Germline trimming cut 4 bases from V and 2 bases from J; bases unmatched to any gene: 13. CDR1 is SGDLS, CDR2 YYNGEE, per germline. CDR3 DNA sequence: TGTGCCAGCAGCTTAGGGACTAGCCCTCTTCCTCCCTACGAGCAGTACTTC. Protein product: CASSLGTSPLPPYEQYF.

This sequence joins TRBV6-5 and TRBJ2-7, with TRBD2 identical over 7 bases. With 2 bases clipped from V and 3 bases from J, the junction kept 7 bases outside the gene matches. This CDR3 is 15 amino acids long. CDR1 is MNHEY, CDR2 SVGAGI, per germline. CDR3 in amino acids: CASSYTGGNRYEQYF. In nucleotides, the CDR3 is TGTGCCAGCAGTTACACGGGGGGTAACCGCTACGAGCAGTACTTC.

This clone was observed a few times. The chain combines TRBV6-2 or TRBV6-3 with TRBJ1-6, with a tentative D call TRBD1 (5 bases). Germline assignment: CDR1 MNHEY and CDR2 SVGEGT. The CDR3 is 15 amino acids. V was cut by 0 bases and J by 10 bases, with 13 bases left in between. This chain's CDR3 is CASSYSRRGSSPLHF. The CDR3, as DNA: TGTGCCAGCAGTTACTCTCGGAGGGGTTCGTCACCCCTCCACTTT.

The J gene is TRBJ2-2, the V gene TRBV5-1; a possible D gene is TRBD2 (5 bases). Germline CDR1 and CDR2: SGHRS and YFSETQ. V lost 0 bases to trimming and J lost 0 bases, with 12 bases between them. The CDR3 consists of 17 residues. CDR3 in amino acids: CASSLDPGVANTGELFF. The CDR3 DNA follows: TGCGCCAGCAGCTTGGACCCCGGGGTAGCGAACACCGGGGAGCTGTTTTTT.

The J gene is TRBJ2-7, the V gene TRBV7-2; 8 bases are shared with TRBD1. With V trimmed by 4 bases and J by 4 bases, 9 bases remained unmatched. The CDR3 has 15 residues. Germline CDR1 reads SGHTA; CDR2 reads FQGNSA. CDR3 sequence (DNA): TGTGCCAGCAGCTCTCCTGGCAGGGGGCATTACGAGCAGTACTTC. It is translated as CASSSPGRGHYEQYF.

V gene TRBV5-1 combines with J gene TRBJ2-7; TRBD2 might be the D (5 bases). This CDR3 spans 15 amino acids. Germline values: CDR1 SGHRS, CDR2 YFSETQ. V was cut by 5 bases and J by 3 bases, with 18 bases left in between. This chain's CDR3 is CASSNGNSEGYEQYF. The CDR3 DNA reads as TGCGCCAGCAGTAATGGGAATAGCGAAGGCTACGAGCAGTACTTC.

This clone was found once. V gene TRBV7-2 combines with J gene TRBJ1-2, with D possibly matching TRBD1 (5 bases). This CDR3 is built from 16 residues. The V and J ends lost 1 base and 5 bases respectively, with 17 bases between them. The V gene's germline CDR1 is SGHTA and CDR2 FQGNSA. The CDR3 nucleotides read TGTGCCAGCAGCTTAGTCGTGGGGCAGATGAAGTATGGCTACACCTTC. Encoded protein: CASSLVVGQMKYGYTF.

This chain uses TRBV27 with TRBJ2-7; D may be TRBD1 (5 bases). Germline loops: CDR1 MNHEY, CDR2 SMNVEV (reference sequence). Trimming cost V 3 bases and J 5 bases, with 14 bases left between them. The CDR3 covers 14 residues. CDR3 DNA sequence: TGTGCCAGCAGTTTCTTGGCAGGGTCCCACGAGCAGTACTTC. This sequence encodes CASSFLAGSHEQYF.

V and J are TRBV7-6 and TRBJ2-3; no clear D gene. This CDR3 has 12 amino acids. The V and J ends lost 5 bases and 2 bases respectively, with 5 bases between them. Germline CDR1 is SGHVS and CDR2 is FNYEAQ. The CDR3 nucleotides are TGTGCCAGCAGCCCCCACACAGATACGCAGTATTTT. As protein: CASSPHTDTQYF.

The J gene is TRBJ2-2, the V gene TRBV7-9; tentatively, D is TRBD2 (5 bases). Trimming took 5 bases from V and 0 from J, leaving 7 bases between them. The CDR3 is made up of 14 amino acids. Germline CDR1 reads SEHNR; CDR2 reads FQNEAQ (reference sequence). The CDR3 DNA reads as TGTGCCAGCAGCGAACTAGCGAACACCGGGGAGCTGTTTTTT. It specifies CASSELANTGELFF.

The chain is built from TRBV21-1 and TRBJ1-1. TRBV21-1 is designated a pseudogene. The CDR3 is 12 amino acids. In DNA, the CDR3 is TGTGCCAGCAGCAAAGCGCAGGGGAGGGCTTTCTTT. This encodes CASSKAQGRAFF.

This chain joins TRBV27 and TRBJ1-1; no definite D call. The CDR3 runs 16 residues. Germline CDR1 and CDR2: MNHEY and SMNVEV (reference sequence). The V end was cut by 3 bases, the J end by 8 bases, with 22 bases between. As DNA, the CDR3 is TGTGCCAGCAGTTTTCTCATCCTGGGATTGCCGAGCGAAGCTTTCTTT. Protein product: CASSFLILGLPSEAFF.

The chain joins TRBV6-5 to TRBJ1-4; tentatively, D is TRBD1 (6 bases). Germline CDR1 and CDR2: MNHEY and SVGAGI. The CDR3 spans 14 residues. V lost 2 bases and J 8 bases, leaving 12 bases between the germline ends. CDR3 loop: CASSYKTQGEKLFF. Written as DNA, the CDR3 is TGTGCCAGCAGTTACAAAACCCAGGGGGAAAAACTGTTTTTT.

The chain employs TRBV27 and TRBJ2-2, with D perhaps matching TRBD2 (6 bases). Trimming took off 7 bases at V and 6 bases at J, with 21 bases between the two ends. Germline V gene lookup returns CDR1 MNHEY and CDR2 SMNVEV (reference sequence). This CDR3 comprises 16 residues. The CDR3 DNA is TGTGCCAGCAAACCTAAGGGGTCGACGGGAGCCGGGGAGCTGTTTTTT. It translates to CASKPKGSTGAGELFF.

The chain employs TRBV12-3 or TRBV12-4 and TRBJ2-6; D remains ambiguous. The CDR3 is 13 amino acids. V was clipped by 3 bases and J by 4 bases, with 4 bases between them. CDR3 bases: TGTGCCAGCAGTTTTTCCGGGGCCAACGTCCTGACTTTC. This sequence encodes CASSFSGANVLTF.

This rearrangement joins TRBV18 to TRBJ1-3, with 7 positions matching TRBD1. With 2 bases clipped from V and 2 bases from J, the junction kept 0 bases outside the gene matches. CDR3 length: 14 amino acids. Germline-derived CDR1 and CDR2 are KGHSH and LQKENI. CDR3 sequence: CASSPDRAGNTIYF. The CDR3 bases are TGTGCCAGCTCACCAGACAGGGCTGGAAACACCATATATTTT.

The rearrangement links TRBV20-1 to TRBJ2-5; D not resolved. V was cut by 3 bases and J by 5 bases, with 4 bases left in between. CDR1 DFQATT and CDR2 SNEGSKA come from the germline V gene (reference sequence). This CDR3 is 10 amino acids long. The CDR3 DNA is TGCAGTGCTAGTGTCGAGACCCAGTACTTC. This gives the protein CSASVETQYF.

V usage is TRBV19 and J usage is TRBJ2-5; 7 bases align to TRBD2. V trimming: 4 bases; J trimming: 5 bases; junction bases outside the gene matches: 4. The CDR3 has 13 residues. Germline lookup yields CDR1 LNHDA and CDR2 SQIVND (reference sequence). Here the CDR3 DNA reads TGTGCCAGTAGTAGGGACGGGAGGGAGACCCAGTACTTC. Residues: CASSRDGRETQYF. The complete variable domain, with remaining parts taken from reference TRBV19 and TRBJ2-5, reads DGGITQSPKYLFRKEGQNVTLSCEQNLNHDAMYWYRQDPGQGLRLIYYSQIVNDFQKGDIAEGYSVSREKKESFPLTVTSAQKNPTAFYLCASSRDGRETQYFGPGTRLLVL.

This chain connects TRBV24-1 to TRBJ2-3, with D hard to call. The germline V gene encodes CDR1 KGHDR and CDR2 SFDVKD. Trimming pared 4 bases from V and 3 bases from J, leaving 16 bases between. CDR3 length: 16 residues. CDR3 region: CATSDPAPEATDTQYF. The CDR3 bases are TGTGCCACCAGTGACCCAGCGCCTGAAGCAACAGATACGCAGTATTTT.

V is TRBV9 and J is TRBJ1-2; 7 bases line up with TRBD1. The CDR3 spans 14 residues. J was trimmed by 8 bases and V by 3 bases; bases with no gene match: 10. Per the germline V gene, CDR1 is SGDLS and CDR2 is YYNGEE. CDR3 in amino acids: CASSASTGSYGYTF. DNA for the CDR3: TGTGCCAGCAGCGCCTCGACAGGGTCTTACGGCTACACCTTC.

The chain joins TRBV7-8 to TRBJ2-1; D is unclear. Germline V gives CDR1 SGHVS, CDR2 FQNEAQ. V lost 5 bases to trimming and J lost 0 bases, with 14 bases between them. This CDR3 region has 16 residues. The DNA for the CDR3 is TGTGCCAGCAGCCAGACCCGGCTGAGCTCCTACAATGAGCAGTTCTTC. This gives the protein CASSQTRLSSYNEQFF.

This clone was counted once. Other DNA sequences within the sample encode an identical CDR3. V and J are TRBV13 and TRBJ1-1; D gene uncertain. The V gene's germline CDR1 is PRHDT and CDR2 FYEKMQ (reference sequence). V lost 3 bases and J 1 base, leaving 3 bases between the germline ends. The CDR3 is 12 residues long. As DNA, the CDR3 is TGTGCCAGCAGCTTCGGGAACACTGAAGCTTTCTTT. Its protein is CASSFGNTEAFF.

J is TRBJ2-2 and V is TRBV10-1; D perhaps matches TRBD1 (6 bases). The ends were cut back, 3 bases at V and 0 bases at J, with 11 bases in the middle. This CDR3 spans 16 amino acids. In germline, CDR1 is WNHNN, CDR2 SYGVQD (reference sequence). In DNA form, the CDR3 reads TGCGCCAGCAGTGAAGAACAGGGTTCGAACACCGGGGAGCTGTTTTTT. Translated, it gives CASSEEQGSNTGELFF.

The chain couples TRBV6-5 to TRBJ1-1, with D perhaps matching TRBD1 (6 bases). Germline values: CDR1 MNHEY, CDR2 SVGAGI. Trimming took 2 bases from V and 0 from J, leaving 13 bases between them. This CDR3 contains 16 residues. CDR3 amino acids: CASSYPLQGLNTEAFF. In nucleotides, the CDR3 is TGTGCCAGCAGTTACCCGCTACAGGGTTTGAACACTGAAGCTTTCTTT.